This TCR beta chain was captured in a study of blood T cell repertoires in COVID-19. Study summary: The United States, Italy and Spain supplied acute and convalescent COVID-19 samples. T cells, B-cell-depleted T cells, or PBMCs provided the cDNA or gDNA that served as material.

This CDR3 is 12 amino acids long. V was trimmed by 7 bases and J by 6 bases, leaving 9 bases between them. Seattle patient enrollment occurred during active infection, with longitudinal follow-up thereafter. In the original analysis: Estimated nucleated cell counts came from reference gene primer amplification. Profiling relied on immunoSEQ multiplex PCR, and the TCRdb table lists in-frame clones only, not all of them. The DNA was the basis for D and trimming; V, J and clone size are from that table. The table shows under 300,000 clones, with 86% occurring only once. V usage is TRBV12-3 or TRBV12-4 and J usage is TRBJ2-2; a weak D match, TRBD1 (6 bases). Sequences were obtained from peripheral blood. This TCR was recovered from a woman aged 25 to 39 with COVID-19, enrolled during active disease. The CDR3 DNA reads TGTGCCAGCACAGGGGATCCCGGGGAGCTGTTTTTT. Its translation: CASTGDPGELFF.